Presented here are 32 T cell receptor beta chains from one specimen sequenced in a study of cytotoxic CD8 clonotypes in ibrutinib-treated CLL. The assay was immunoSEQ multiplex PCR, and TCRdb's table has in-frame clones only and misses some. The sample lists fewer than 150,000 clones, 80% to 85% occurring once. Sequences were derived from PBMCs, sampled after 24 months of ibrutinib treatment. These receptor sequences come from a human donor with chronic lymphocytic leukemia.

This chain joins TRBV7-6 and TRBJ1-6; 9 bases map to TRBD1. This CDR3 contains 16 residues. From germline, CDR1 is SGHVS and CDR2 FNYEAQ. V trimming: 5 bases; J trimming: 8 bases; junction bases outside the gene matches: 10. CDR3 amino acids: CASSRTGGGRDSPLHF. CDR3 bases: TGTGCCAGCAGCCGCACAGGGGGCGGAAGGGATTCACCCCTCCACTTT.

V and J are TRBV20-1 and TRBJ2-3; D possibly corresponds to TRBD1 (6 bases). The V and J ends lost 6 bases and 11 bases respectively, with 12 bases between them. CDR1 DFQATT and CDR2 SNEGSKA come from the germline V gene (reference sequence). The CDR3 spans 10 residues. The CDR3, as DNA: TGCAGTGCCCACAGGGCTCGGCAGTATTTT. This sequence encodes CSAHRARQYF.

V is TRBV4-3 and J is TRBJ2-5, with 7 bases matching TRBD2. The CDR3 contains 15 residues. J was trimmed by 5 bases and V by 0 bases; bases with no gene match: 6. Germline V CDR1 and CDR2: LGHNA, YSLEER. Here the CDR3 reads CASSQDLAGEETQYF. The CDR3 coding sequence is TGCGCCAGCAGCCAAGATCTGGCGGGGGAGGAGACCCAGTACTTC.

This chain links TRBV2 with TRBJ2-3, with unresolved D. CDR3 length equals 15 residues. V was shortened by 3 bases and J by 3 bases, with 13 bases between the two germline ends. The germline V gene encodes CDR1 SNHLY and CDR2 FYNNEI. The CDR3 is CASSEDRPRTDTQYF. Here the CDR3 DNA reads TGTGCCAGCAGTGAGGACCGACCTAGAACAGATACGCAGTATTTT.

The rearrangement uses TRBV6-5 and TRBJ2-3, with D maybe TRBD1 (5 bases). Germline CDR1 MNHEY, CDR2 SVGAGI. Trimming removed 6 bases at V and 2 bases at J, with 9 bases between. The CDR3 contains 13 residues. CDR3 in amino acids: CASRTDSTDTQYF. CDR3 nucleotides: TGTGCCAGCAGGACAGACTCCACAGATACGCAGTATTTT.

The chain joins TRBV7-2 to TRBJ1-2, with 9 bases identical to TRBD1. The V and J ends lost 5 bases and 3 bases, in that order; junction bases with no gene match: 7. This CDR3 is built from 15 residues. CDR1 SGHTA and CDR2 FQGNSA come from the germline V gene. The CDR3 DNA follows: TGTGCCAGCAGCGCCCAACAGGGGGCGGACTATGGCTACACCTTC. Residues: CASSAQQGADYGYTF.

J is TRBJ1-1 and V is TRBV19; tentatively, D is TRBD1 (6 bases). Trimming removed 1 base at V and 4 bases at J, with 10 bases between. The CDR3 consists of 14 residues. Germline values: CDR1 LNHDA, CDR2 SQIVND (reference sequence). DNA for the CDR3: TGTGCCAGTAGTATAGGTGTCAGGGGCACTGAAGCTTTCTTT. Its protein is CASSIGVRGTEAFF.

The genes are TRBV6-5 and TRBJ1-1; 7 bases are a match to TRBD1. This CDR3 comprises 14 residues. The germline gives CDR1 MNHEY, CDR2 SVGAGI. V shed 6 bases and J 4 bases; nucleotides not matched to a gene: 8. The CDR3 sequence: CASSRRGGFTEAFF. CDR3 sequence (DNA): TGTGCCAGCAGCCGCAGGGGGGGTTTCACTGAAGCTTTCTTT.

The chain links TRBV6-6 to TRBJ1-2, with 10 bases that match TRBD1. Germline CDR1 reads MNHNY; CDR2 reads SVGAGI (reference sequence). The CDR3 is 14 residues long. V lost 6 bases, J lost 6 bases, and 7 bases stayed unmatched. The CDR3 spells CASRPSGTGDGYTF. CDR3 DNA sequence: TGTGCCAGCAGACCATCCGGGACAGGGGATGGCTACACCTTC.

The chain joins TRBV29-1 to TRBJ1-1; 9 nucleotides match TRBD1. The trim removed 4 bases at V and 8 bases at J, leaving 5 bases unmatched. Germline V gene lookup returns CDR1 SQVTM and CDR2 ANQGSEA. This CDR3 has 12 amino acids. The CDR3 reads CSVGQGGTEAFF. The CDR3 DNA reads as TGCAGCGTTGGACAGGGGGGCACCGAAGCTTTCTTT.

The rearrangement joins TRBV19 to TRBJ2-5, with D perhaps assigned TRBD1 or TRBD2 (6 bases each). V was trimmed by 1 base and J by 1 base, leaving 10 bases between them. The CDR3 extends over 15 amino acids. From germline, CDR1 is LNHDA and CDR2 SQIVND (reference sequence). CDR3 amino acids: CASSIAGAPQETQYF. DNA of the CDR3: TGTGCCAGTAGTATAGCGGGGGCCCCCCAAGAGACCCAGTACTTC. Combining the CDR3 with reference TRBV19 and TRBJ2-5 gives the whole variable domain DGGITQSPKYLFRKEGQNVTLSCEQNLNHDAMYWYRQDPGQGLRLIYYSQIVNDFQKGDIAEGYSVSREKKESFPLTVTSAQKNPTAFYLCASSIAGAPQETQYFGPGTRLLVL.

The rearrangement links TRBV28 to TRBJ1-4; D call uncertain. There are 12 residues in the CDR3. V lost 6 bases, J lost 7 bases, and 9 bases lay in between. Looked up from germline, CDR1 is MDHEN and CDR2 is SYDVKM. The CDR3 here is CASRNLVEKLFF. CDR3 bases: TGTGCCAGCAGGAACCTTGTTGAAAAACTGTTTTTT.

Only a few counts were recorded for this clone. The rearrangement joins TRBV19 to TRBJ1-1, with D possibly TRBD1 on 5 matching bases. V lost 3 bases and J 5 bases, leaving 7 bases between the germline ends. Germline CDR1 reads LNHDA; CDR2 reads SQIVND (reference sequence). The CDR3 has 12 residues. The CDR3 spells CASSMGGTEAFF. Here the CDR3 DNA reads TGTGCCAGTAGTATGGGGGGGACTGAAGCTTTCTTT.

V gene TRBV18 combines with J gene TRBJ1-5; 12 positions agree with TRBD1. This CDR3 is built from 18 residues. Looked up from germline, CDR1 is KGHSH and CDR2 is LQKENI. Trimming cost V 1 base and J 11 bases; bases outside gene matches: 15. DNA of the CDR3: TGTGCCAGCTCACCACAAACCACCGGGACAGGGGGCGTTATGACCCAGCATTTT. This codes for CASSPQTTGTGGVMTQHF. The full variable domain, in which reference TRBV18 and TRBJ1-5 provide the parts outside the CDR3, is NAGVMQNPRHLVRRRGQEARLRCSPMKGHSHVYWYRQLPEEGLKFMVYLQKENIIDESGMPKERFSAEFPKEGPSILRIQQVVRGDSAAYFCASSPQTTGTGGVMTQHFGDGTRLSIL.

The chain uses TRBV7-2 and TRBJ2-3, with 9 bases lining up with TRBD1. The CDR3 sequence is 15 residues long. Germline V lookup: CDR1 SGHTA, CDR2 FQGNSA. The J segment lost 4 bases and the V segment lost 5 bases, leaving 7 bases of the junction unmatched. CDR3 loop: CASSTTGGVADTQYF. The CDR3 DNA reads TGTGCCAGCAGCACCACAGGGGGCGTCGCAGATACGCAGTATTTT.

The CDR3 bases are TGTGCCAGCAGCTTAGCCTCGTCCAGTGTGGGTGAAAAACTGTTTTTT. Residues: CASSLASSSVGEKLFF. The gene calls are TRBV7-2 and TRBJ1-4; no clear D. Germline-derived CDR1 and CDR2 are SGHTA and FQGNSA. This CDR3 is built from 16 residues. The germline V and J ends were trimmed by 0 bases and 7 bases, with 15 bases remaining between them.

The rearrangement links TRBV18 to TRBJ2-2; no clear D gene. This CDR3 has 13 residues. Deletions cut 3 bases from V and 5 bases from J, with 7 bases between. Germline V gene data show CDR1 as KGHSH and CDR2 as LQKENI. CDR3 in amino acids: CASSPQSTGELFF. The CDR3 nucleotides are TGTGCCAGCTCACCTCAGTCTACCGGGGAGCTGTTTTTT.

Here the CDR3 DNA reads TGTGCCAGCAGTTATGCCCGTGGGATTTCACCCCTCCACTTT. Protein: CASSYARGISPLHF. The chain employs TRBV27 and TRBJ1-6; no clear D gene. The CDR3 runs to 14 residues. From germline, CDR1 is MNHEY and CDR2 SMNVEV (reference sequence). Trimming took off 4 bases at V and 9 bases at J, with 13 bases between the two ends.

The genes are TRBV7-2 and TRBJ2-7, with D maybe TRBD1 (6 bases). There are 19 residues in the CDR3. The V gene's germline CDR1 is SGHTA and CDR2 FQGNSA. Trimming took 5 bases from V and 3 from J, leaving 29 bases between them. The CDR3, as DNA: TGTGCCAGCAGCCACCGCGGCGGAAGACCCGGGACAAAGAGCTACGAGCAGTACTTC. Translation: CASSHRGGRPGTKSYEQYF.

The chain uses TRBV6-1 and TRBJ2-5; 7 bases align to TRBD2. V was clipped by 6 bases and J by 3 bases; unmatched bases: 7. The CDR3 has 14 amino acids. Germline loops: CDR1 MNHNS, CDR2 SASEGT. CDR3 in amino acids: CASSGGLRKETQYF. In nucleotides, the CDR3 is TGTGCCAGCAGCGGGGGACTACGGAAAGAGACCCAGTACTTC.

This chain joins TRBV7-2 and TRBJ2-6; D assignment may be TRBD1 or TRBD2 (5 bases each). Trimming pared 4 bases from V and 0 bases from J, leaving 10 bases between. This CDR3 region has 16 residues. Germline V lookup: CDR1 SGHTA, CDR2 FQGNSA. CDR3 DNA sequence: TGTGCCAGCAGCTGGGGGTCTTTCTCTGGGGCCAACGTCCTGACTTTC. Translating gives CASSWGSFSGANVLTF. Full variable domain (rest looked up from reference TRBV7-2 and TRBJ2-6): GAGVSQSPSNKVTEKGKDVELRCDPISGHTALYWYRQSLGQGLEFLIYFQGNSAPDKSGLPSDRFSAERTGGSVSTLTIQRTQQEDSAVYLCASSWGSFSGANVLTFGAGSRLTVL.

The DNA for the CDR3 is TGTGCCATCCAAGGGGACAGCCAAGAGACCCAGTACTTC. It translates to CAIQGDSQETQYF. V and J are TRBV10-3 and TRBJ2-5; 7 bases are shared with TRBD1. CDR1 ENHRY and CDR2 SYGVKD come from the germline V gene. The CDR3 length is 13 residues. V lost 8 bases, J lost 1 base, and 4 bases stayed unmatched.

J is TRBJ1-6 and V is TRBV6-1; a weak D match, TRBD1 (6 bases). There are 15 residues in the CDR3. Germline CDR1 is MNHNS and CDR2 is SASEGT. Between the trimmed V and J ends, which lost 6 bases and 5 bases, there was a span of 14 bases. DNA for the CDR3: TGTGCCAGCAGCCTCCTACGACAGGATAATTCACCCCTCCACTTT. This sequence encodes CASSLLRQDNSPLHF.

V usage is TRBV4-3 and J usage is TRBJ2-1; TRBD2 agrees at 12 bases. V lost 1 base, J lost 2 bases, and 6 bases stayed unmatched. The CDR3 runs 18 residues. Germline V lookup: CDR1 LGHNA, CDR2 YSLEER. CDR3: CASSQGASGGAAYNEQFF. CDR3 coding DNA: TGCGCCAGCAGCCAAGGGGCTAGCGGGGGGGCCGCCTACAATGAGCAGTTCTTC.

The V call is TRBV28, the J call TRBJ2-4, with D perhaps matching TRBD1 or TRBD2 (6 bases each). CDR1 is MDHEN, CDR2 SYDVKM, per germline. Trimming removed 3 bases at V and 14 bases at J, with 20 bases between. This CDR3 has 14 amino acids. CDR3 coding DNA: TGTGCCAGCAGTTTGTCACCCGACGGGGGCCTTGAGTACTTC. Its translation is CASSLSPDGGLEYF. Together with reference TRBV28 and TRBJ2-4, the CDR3 gives the full variable domain: DVKVTQSSRYLVKRTGEKVFLECVQDMDHENMFWYRQDPGLGLRLIYFSYDVKMKEKGDIPEGYSVSREKKERFSLILESASTNQTSMYLCASSLSPDGGLEYFGAGTRLSVL.

The rearrangement uses TRBV19 and TRBJ1-5; 7 bases map to TRBD1. V was clipped by 5 bases and J by 5 bases; unmatched bases: 9. Germline V gives CDR1 LNHDA, CDR2 SQIVND (reference sequence). The CDR3 is 15 amino acids. The CDR3 region has the DNA TGTGCCAGTAGTCAATCCAGGGGGGCTTATCAGCCCCAGCATTTT. It specifies CASSQSRGAYQPQHF.

The chain has TRBV6-5 and TRBJ1-2; 8 positions match TRBD1. The V segment lost 7 bases and the J segment 7 bases; nucleotides outside the gene matches: 8. This CDR3 has 13 residues. CDR1 is MNHEY and CDR2 is SVGAGI in the germline V gene. The CDR3 coding sequence is TGTGCCAGCACCAAGGACAGGGTCGGTGGCTACACCTTC. The encoded protein is CASTKDRVGGYTF.

The chain links TRBV5-1 to TRBJ2-2; 7 bases map to TRBD1. Germline CDR1 SGHRS, CDR2 YFSETQ. This CDR3 contains 16 residues. Trimming cost V 0 bases and J 4 bases; bases outside gene matches: 6. The CDR3 loop reads CASSLGDSGLTGELFF. In nucleotides, the CDR3 is TGCGCCAGCAGCTTGGGGGACAGTGGTCTCACCGGGGAGCTGTTTTTT.

V and J are TRBV18 and TRBJ1-2; D ambiguous. V lost 0 bases and J 4 bases, leaving 12 bases between the germline ends. Germline CDR1 reads KGHSH; CDR2 reads LQKENI. CDR3 length: 15 amino acids. CDR3 DNA sequence: TGTGCCAGCTCACCACCGGAGGGCGCAGGCTATGGCTACACCTTC. As protein: CASSPPEGAGYGYTF. Together with reference TRBV18 and TRBJ1-2, the CDR3 gives the full variable domain: NAGVMQNPRHLVRRRGQEARLRCSPMKGHSHVYWYRQLPEEGLKFMVYLQKENIIDESGMPKERFSAEFPKEGPSILRIQQVVRGDSAAYFCASSPPEGAGYGYTFGSGTRLTVV.

The chain is built from TRBV7-9 and TRBJ1-6; tentatively, D is TRBD1 (5 bases). This CDR3 has 12 residues. V was cut by 1 base and J by 14 bases, with 9 bases left in between. CDR1 and CDR2 (germline): SEHNR, FQNEAQ (reference sequence). The CDR3 sequence is CASSLDLGALHF. The CDR3 DNA reads TGTGCCAGCAGCTTAGATCTAGGGGCCCTCCACTTT.

The chain recombines TRBV15 with TRBJ2-7; D remains unclear. V lost 0 bases, J lost 1 base, and 16 bases lay in between. The CDR3 loop spans 17 amino acids. Germline-derived CDR1 and CDR2 are LNHNV and YYDKDF (reference sequence). The CDR3 nucleotides read TGTGCCACCAGCAGAGATTTCTCCCCCCCAGGTTCCTACGAGCAGTACTTC. Its translation: CATSRDFSPPGSYEQYF.

The V and J genes are TRBV10-3 and TRBJ1-5; D gene unclear. The CDR3 is 15 amino acids. Germline V gene lookup returns CDR1 ENHRY and CDR2 SYGVKD. V was shortened by 2 bases and J by 7 bases, with 15 bases between the two germline ends. CDR3 protein: CAISETFLGEQPQHF. CDR3 in DNA: TGTGCCATCAGTGAGACCTTCCTGGGAGAGCAGCCCCAGCATTTT.